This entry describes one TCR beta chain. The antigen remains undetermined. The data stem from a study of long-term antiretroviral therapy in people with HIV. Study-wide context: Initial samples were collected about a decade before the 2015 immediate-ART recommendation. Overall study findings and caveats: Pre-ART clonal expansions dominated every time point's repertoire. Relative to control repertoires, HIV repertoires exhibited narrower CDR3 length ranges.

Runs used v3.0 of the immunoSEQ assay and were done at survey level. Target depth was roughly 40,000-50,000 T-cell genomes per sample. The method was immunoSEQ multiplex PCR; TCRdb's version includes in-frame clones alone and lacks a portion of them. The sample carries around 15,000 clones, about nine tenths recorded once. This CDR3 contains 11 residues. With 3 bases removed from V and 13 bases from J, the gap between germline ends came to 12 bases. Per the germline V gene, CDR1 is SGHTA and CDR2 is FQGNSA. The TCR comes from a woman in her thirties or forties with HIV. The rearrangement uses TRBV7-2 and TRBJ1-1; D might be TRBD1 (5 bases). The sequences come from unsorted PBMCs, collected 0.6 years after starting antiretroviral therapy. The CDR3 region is CASSLGRVVFF. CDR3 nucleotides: TGTGCCAGCAGCTTGGGGCGCGTTGTTTTCTTT.